The following is a T cell receptor (beta chain) sequence with its context. Original methodology: It was from reference gene primer amplification that nucleated cell counts were estimated. Clones were read by immunoSEQ multiplex PCR, and TCRdb kept only the in-frame ones, dropping some. V, J and clone size are taken as reported in that table, and D and trimming were inferred from the DNA itself. The sample has some 300,000 clones; about 88% are singletons. The data were obtained in a study of blood T cell repertoires in COVID-19. For the study at large: PBMCs, B-cell-depleted T cells, or T cells provided the cDNA or gDNA that made up the material.

All enrollees were roughly 18 to 95 years old and from 20 to 25 US areas. The study assigned cohorts using participant-reported clinical history. The sample taken for sequencing was PBMCs or T cells enriched from blood (not recorded which). The source of this sequence is a woman aged 55 to 70 in a cohort exposed to, infected with or recovered from COVID-19 (not recorded which).

The CDR3 spells CASSLSQGVLYEQYF. The CDR3 bases are TGTGCCAGCAGTCTATCTCAGGGGGTCCTTTACGAGCAGTACTTC. The chain links TRBV9 to TRBJ2-7; the match to TRBD1 covers 7 bases. V trimming: 5 bases; J trimming: 4 bases; junction bases outside the gene matches: 12. In germline, CDR1 is SGDLS, CDR2 YYNGEE. The CDR3 loop spans 15 amino acids.